This T cell receptor (beta chain) derives from a study of glioma-infiltrating T cells after dendritic cell vaccination. The data were produced by immunoSEQ multiplex PCR, yet TCRdb's version contains in-frame clones alone and is incomplete. The sample lists 75,000 to 95,000 clones; approximately 80% were seen once. Time point in this sample: after dendritic cell vaccination, including at tumor progression/relapse. Patients had residual fresh-frozen tumor tissue and more than two years of survival data. This clone was counted between two and nine times. The antigen remains undetermined. Germline V gene sequence: CDR1 SGHDT, CDR2 YYEEEE. Deletions cut 3 bases from V and 0 bases from J, with 16 bases between. CDR3 length: 16 residues. Findings and limits, study-wide: TCR clonality showed no direct relationship with survival.

The TCR originated in a human donor with glioblastoma. The specimen comprised blood, sampled after dendritic cell vaccination. The genes are TRBV5-6 and TRBJ2-7; D may be TRBD2 (6 bases). Written as DNA, the CDR3 is TGTGCCAGCAGCTCCGCCGGGACTCAGAGCTCCTACGAGCAGTACTTC. It encodes CASSSAGTQSSYEQYF.